The T cell receptor beta chain under discussion was sequenced for a study of OX40 agonist ivuxolimab in advanced cancers. Whole-study context: Dose-escalation cases comprised hepatocellular carcinoma, melanoma, renal cell or head and neck cancer.

Study-level points and caveats: Undetermined was the antigen specificity of the expanded peripheral T cells.

The repertoire was sequenced with immunoSEQ multiplex PCR; TCRdb's copy has only in-frame clones and lacks some. The table has about 91,000 clones, roughly 84% seen once; the top ten hold about 1.1%. As for this clone: Its specificity is unknown.

Blood got drawn at baseline, again on cycle 4 day 1, and then on cycle 7 day 1. This specimen was CD4+ or CD8+ T cells sorted from blood, taken in a trial of the OX40 agonist ivuxolimab. The TCR comes from an adult with an advanced solid tumor such as melanoma, head and neck, liver or kidney cancer.

CDR3 residues: CASSRGDTQYF. CDR3 coding DNA: TGTGCCAGCAGCCGTGGAGATACGCAGTATTTT. This chain uses TRBV7-9 with TRBJ2-3; D not resolved. CDR3 length: 11 residues. Between the trimmed V and J ends, which lost 5 bases and 5 bases, there was a span of 5 bases. Per the germline V gene, CDR1 is SEHNR and CDR2 is FQNEAQ (reference sequence).